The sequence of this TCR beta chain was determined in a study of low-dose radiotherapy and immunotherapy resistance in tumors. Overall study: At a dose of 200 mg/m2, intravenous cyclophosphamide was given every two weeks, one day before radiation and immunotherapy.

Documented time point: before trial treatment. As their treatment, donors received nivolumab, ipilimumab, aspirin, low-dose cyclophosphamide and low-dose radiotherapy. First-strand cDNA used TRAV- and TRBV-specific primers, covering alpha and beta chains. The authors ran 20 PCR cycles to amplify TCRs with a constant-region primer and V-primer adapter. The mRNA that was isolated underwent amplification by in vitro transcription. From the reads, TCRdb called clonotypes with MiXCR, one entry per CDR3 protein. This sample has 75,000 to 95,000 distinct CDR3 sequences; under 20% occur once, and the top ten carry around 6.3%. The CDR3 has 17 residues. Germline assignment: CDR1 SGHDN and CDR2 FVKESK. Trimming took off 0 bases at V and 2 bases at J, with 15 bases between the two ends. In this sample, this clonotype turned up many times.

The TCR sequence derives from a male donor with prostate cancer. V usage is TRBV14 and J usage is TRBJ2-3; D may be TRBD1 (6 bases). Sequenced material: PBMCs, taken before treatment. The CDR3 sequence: CASSQEQQGPFTDTQYF. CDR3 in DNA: TGTGCCAGCAGCCAAGAACAACAGGGCCCCTTCACAGATACGCAGTATTTT.